The sequence of this T cell receptor beta chain was determined in a study of blood T cell repertoires in COVID-19. This clone was recorded only once. Assay used: immunoSEQ multiplex PCR; TCRdb lists only in-frame clones, some missing. The sample carries 150,000 to 250,000 clones, around four fifths recorded once. The CDR3 totals 17 residues. J gave up 7 bases and V 0 bases, and 11 bases lay outside the gene matches. CDR1 and CDR2 from the germline V gene are SGDLS and YYNGEE. The source of this sequence is a man in his forties who had recovered from COVID-19. The chain links TRBV9 to TRBJ2-1, with 9 bases that match TRBD2. Sequenced material: PBMCs or T cells enriched from blood (not recorded which). The DNA of the CDR3 is TGTGCCAGCAGCGTAGTAGGGGGGGCTAGCGGGATAAATGAGCAGTTCTTC. This encodes CASSVVGGASGINEQFF.